What follows is one T cell receptor (beta chain) and its context. The antigen remains undetermined. Clones were read by immunoSEQ multiplex PCR, and TCRdb kept only the in-frame ones, dropping some. Among 50,000 to 70,000 clones listed, 75% to 90% were seen once. This sample was taken from a study of a mutant IDH1 vaccine in newly diagnosed glioma. Whole-study context: The therapy given earlier, which was standard therapy, consisted of radiotherapy, temozolomide, or both, and most of the patients received both. Visit V12 was scheduled at week 35 and visit V13 at week 47.

Time point reported: week 47, end of study. Every single dose of the vaccine, 300 ug of mutant IDH1 20-mer peptide, came with topical imiquimod. New WHO grade 3 or 4 astrocytomas that were IDH1-mutant and ATRX-lost had been found in donors. Looked up from germline, CDR1 is SGHNT and CDR2 is YENEEA. This CDR3 is built from 15 residues. V lost 1 base and J 0 bases, leaving 9 bases between the germline ends. The genes are TRBV11-3 and TRBJ1-1; the D is unclear. This clonotype originated in a woman aged 50 to 60 with glioma. The material was PBMCs, obtained from a glioma patient whose treatment included an IDH1 peptide vaccine. This chain's CDR3 is CASSLGGVMNTEAFF. As DNA, the CDR3 is TGTGCCAGCAGCTTAGGGGGAGTTATGAACACTGAAGCTTTCTTT.